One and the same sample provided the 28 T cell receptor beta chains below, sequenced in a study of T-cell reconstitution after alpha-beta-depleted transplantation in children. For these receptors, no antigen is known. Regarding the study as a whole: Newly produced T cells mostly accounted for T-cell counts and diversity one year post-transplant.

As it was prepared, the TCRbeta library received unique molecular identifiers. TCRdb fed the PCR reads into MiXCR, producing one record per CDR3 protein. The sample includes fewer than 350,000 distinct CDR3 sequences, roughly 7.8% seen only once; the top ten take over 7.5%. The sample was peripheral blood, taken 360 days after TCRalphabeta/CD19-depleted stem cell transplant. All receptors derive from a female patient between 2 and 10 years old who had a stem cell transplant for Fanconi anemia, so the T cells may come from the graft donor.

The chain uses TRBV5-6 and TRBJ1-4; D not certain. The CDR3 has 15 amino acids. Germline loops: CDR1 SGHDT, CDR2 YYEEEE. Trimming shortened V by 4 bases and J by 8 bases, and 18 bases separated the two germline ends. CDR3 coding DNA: TGTGCCAGCAGCCTGGATGCGGGGATTGGGGAAAAACTGTTTTTT. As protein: CASSLDAGIGEKLFF.

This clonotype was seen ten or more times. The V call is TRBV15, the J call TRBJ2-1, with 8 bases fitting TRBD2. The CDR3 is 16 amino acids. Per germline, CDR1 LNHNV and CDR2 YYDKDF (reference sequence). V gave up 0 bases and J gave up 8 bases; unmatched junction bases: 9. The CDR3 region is CATSRDAGGASDEQFF. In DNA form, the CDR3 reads TGTGCCACCAGCAGAGATGCCGGGGGGGCCAGCGATGAGCAGTTCTTC. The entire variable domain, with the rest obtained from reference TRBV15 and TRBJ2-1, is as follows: DAMVIQNPRYQVTQFGKPVTLSCSQTLNHNVMYWYQQKSSQAPKLLFHYYDKDFNNEADTPDNFQSRRPNTSFCFLDIRSPGLGDTAMYLCATSRDAGGASDEQFFGPGTRLTVL.

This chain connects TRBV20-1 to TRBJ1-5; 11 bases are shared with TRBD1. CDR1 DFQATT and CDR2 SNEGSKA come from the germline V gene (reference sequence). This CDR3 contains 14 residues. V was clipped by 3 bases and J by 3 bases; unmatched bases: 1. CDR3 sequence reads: CSARDRGLNQPQHF. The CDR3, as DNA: TGCAGTGCTAGGGACAGGGGGCTCAATCAGCCCCAGCATTTT.

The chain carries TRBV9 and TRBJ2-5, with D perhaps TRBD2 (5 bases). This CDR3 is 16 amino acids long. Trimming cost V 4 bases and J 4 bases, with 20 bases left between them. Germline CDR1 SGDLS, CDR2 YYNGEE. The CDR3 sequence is CASSPRSGLVGETQYF. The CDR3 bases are TGTGCCAGCAGCCCCCGGAGCGGCCTGGTCGGAGAGACCCAGTACTTC.

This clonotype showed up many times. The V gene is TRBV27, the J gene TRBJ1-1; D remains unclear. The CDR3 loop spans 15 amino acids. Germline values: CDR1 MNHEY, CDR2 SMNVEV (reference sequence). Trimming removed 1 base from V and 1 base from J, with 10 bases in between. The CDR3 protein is CASSLFGGSNTEAFF. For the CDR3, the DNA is TGTGCCAGCAGTTTATTTGGCGGATCGAACACTGAAGCTTTCTTT.

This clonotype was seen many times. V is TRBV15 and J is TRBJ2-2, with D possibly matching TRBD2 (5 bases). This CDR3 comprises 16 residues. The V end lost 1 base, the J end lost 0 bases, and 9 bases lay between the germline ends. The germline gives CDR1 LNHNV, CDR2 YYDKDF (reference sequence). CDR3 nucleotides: TGTGCCACCAGCAGAGTATCGGGAACGAACACCGGGGAGCTGTTTTTT. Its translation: CATSRVSGTNTGELFF.

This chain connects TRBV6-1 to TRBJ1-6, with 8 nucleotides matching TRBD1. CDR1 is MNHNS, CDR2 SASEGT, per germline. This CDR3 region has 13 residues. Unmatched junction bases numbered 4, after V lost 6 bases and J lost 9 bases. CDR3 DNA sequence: TGTGCCAGCAGGGACAGGGTATCTTCACCCCTCCACTTT. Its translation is CASRDRVSSPLHF.

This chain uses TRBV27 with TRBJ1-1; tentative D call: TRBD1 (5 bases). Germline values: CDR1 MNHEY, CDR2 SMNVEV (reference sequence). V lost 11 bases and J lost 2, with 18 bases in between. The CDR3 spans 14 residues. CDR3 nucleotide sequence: TGTGCCCTCATTATGGGACGATATAACACTGAAGCTTTCTTT. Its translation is CALIMGRYNTEAFF.

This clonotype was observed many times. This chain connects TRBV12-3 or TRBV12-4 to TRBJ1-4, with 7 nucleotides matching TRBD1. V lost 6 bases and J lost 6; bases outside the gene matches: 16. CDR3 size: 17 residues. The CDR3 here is CASRGQSFPSAYEKLFF. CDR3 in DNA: TGTGCCAGCAGGGGACAGTCTTTCCCCTCTGCGTATGAAAAACTGTTTTTT.

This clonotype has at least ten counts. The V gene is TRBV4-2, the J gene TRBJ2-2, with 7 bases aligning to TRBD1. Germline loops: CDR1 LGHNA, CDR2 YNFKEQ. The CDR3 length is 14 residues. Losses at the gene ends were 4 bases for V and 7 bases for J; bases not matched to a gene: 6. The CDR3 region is CASSPRQGIGELFF. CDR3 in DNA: TGTGCCAGCAGCCCCCGACAGGGCATCGGGGAGCTGTTTTTT.

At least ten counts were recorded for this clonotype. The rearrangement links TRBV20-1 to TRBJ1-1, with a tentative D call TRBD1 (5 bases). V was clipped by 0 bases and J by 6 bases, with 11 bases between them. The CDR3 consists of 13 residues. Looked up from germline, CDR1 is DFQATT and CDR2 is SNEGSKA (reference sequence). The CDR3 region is CSARDVGGSEAFF. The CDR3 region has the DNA TGCAGTGCTAGAGATGTCGGGGGATCTGAAGCTTTCTTT.

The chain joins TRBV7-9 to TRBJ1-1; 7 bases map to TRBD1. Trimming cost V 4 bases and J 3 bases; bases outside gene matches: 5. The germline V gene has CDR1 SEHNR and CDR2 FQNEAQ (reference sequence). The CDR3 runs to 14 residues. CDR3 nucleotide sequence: TGTGCCAGCAGCTCGACAGGGACTCACACTGAAGCTTTCTTT. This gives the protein CASSSTGTHTEAFF.

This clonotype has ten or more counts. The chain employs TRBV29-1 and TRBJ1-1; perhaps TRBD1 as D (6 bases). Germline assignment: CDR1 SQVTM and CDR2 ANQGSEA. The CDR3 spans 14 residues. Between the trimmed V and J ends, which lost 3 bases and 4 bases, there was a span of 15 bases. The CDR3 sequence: CSVEIEGVFTEAFF. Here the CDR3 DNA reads TGCAGCGTTGAGATTGAGGGGGTTTTCACTGAAGCTTTCTTT.

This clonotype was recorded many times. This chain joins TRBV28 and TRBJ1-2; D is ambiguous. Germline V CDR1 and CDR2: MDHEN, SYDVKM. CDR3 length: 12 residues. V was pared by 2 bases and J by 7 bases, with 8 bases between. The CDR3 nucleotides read TGTGCCAGCAGTTTAAAAGGGAGTGGCTACACCTTC. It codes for CASSLKGSGYTF.

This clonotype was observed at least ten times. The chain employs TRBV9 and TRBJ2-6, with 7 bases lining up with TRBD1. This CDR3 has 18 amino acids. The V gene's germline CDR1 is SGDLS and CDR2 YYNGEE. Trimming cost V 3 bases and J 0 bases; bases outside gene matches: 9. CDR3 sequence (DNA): TGTGCCAGCAGCGGAACCGGGACAGCCTACTCTGGGGCCAACGTCCTGACTTTC. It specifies CASSGTGTAYSGANVLTF.

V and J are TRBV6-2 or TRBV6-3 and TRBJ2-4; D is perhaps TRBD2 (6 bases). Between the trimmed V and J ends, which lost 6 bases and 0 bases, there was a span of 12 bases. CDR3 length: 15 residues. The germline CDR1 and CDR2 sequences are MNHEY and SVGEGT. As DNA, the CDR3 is TGTGCCAGCAGGGCGGGAAGCCAAGCCAAAAACATTCAGTACTTC. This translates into CASRAGSQAKNIQYF.

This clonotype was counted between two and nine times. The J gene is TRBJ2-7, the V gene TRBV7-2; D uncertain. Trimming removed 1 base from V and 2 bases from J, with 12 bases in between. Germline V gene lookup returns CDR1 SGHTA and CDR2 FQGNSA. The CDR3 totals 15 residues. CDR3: CASSLVVGPTYEQYF. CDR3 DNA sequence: TGTGCCAGCAGCTTAGTTGTGGGTCCGACCTACGAGCAGTACTTC.

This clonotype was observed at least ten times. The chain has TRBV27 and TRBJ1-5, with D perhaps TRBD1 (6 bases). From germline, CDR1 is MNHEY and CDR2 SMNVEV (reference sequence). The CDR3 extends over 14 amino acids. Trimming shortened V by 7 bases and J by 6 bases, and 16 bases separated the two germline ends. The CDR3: CASKIGGSGQPQHF. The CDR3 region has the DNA TGTGCCAGCAAAATCGGGGGCTCAGGTCAGCCCCAGCATTTT.

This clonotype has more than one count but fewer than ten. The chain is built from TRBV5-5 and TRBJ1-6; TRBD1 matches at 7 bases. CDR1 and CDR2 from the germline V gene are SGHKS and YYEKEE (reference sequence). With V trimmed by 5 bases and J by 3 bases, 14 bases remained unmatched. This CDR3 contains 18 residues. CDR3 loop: CASRPDLTGPIYNSPLHF. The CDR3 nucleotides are TGTGCCAGCAGACCCGACTTGACAGGGCCCATCTATAATTCACCCCTCCACTTT.

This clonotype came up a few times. The CDR3: CASSPTDRGHEAFF. The CDR3 DNA reads TGTGCCAGCAGCCCCACTGACAGGGGGCATGAAGCTTTCTTT. This rearrangement joins TRBV7-9 to TRBJ1-1, with 10 bases lining up with TRBD1. J lost 7 bases, V lost 5 bases, and 7 bases had no gene match. Germline V gives CDR1 SEHNR, CDR2 FQNEAQ (reference sequence). The CDR3 has 14 residues.

CDR3 protein: CASSQEEWDRDAHEQFF. The CDR3 DNA follows: TGCGCCAGCAGCCAAGAGGAATGGGACAGGGACGCTCATGAGCAGTTCTTC. The rearrangement uses TRBV4-1 and TRBJ2-1; TRBD1 matches at 9 bases. Germline CDR1 reads MGHRA; CDR2 reads YSYEKL. CDR3 length: 17 residues. The V and J ends lost 0 bases and 8 bases, in that order; junction bases with no gene match: 11.

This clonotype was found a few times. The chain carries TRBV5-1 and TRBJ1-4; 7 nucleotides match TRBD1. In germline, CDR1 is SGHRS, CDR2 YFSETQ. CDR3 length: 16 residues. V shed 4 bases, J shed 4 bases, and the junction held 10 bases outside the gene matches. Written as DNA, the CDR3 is TGCGCCAGCAGCGACCGACAGGGTCTCATTAATGAAAAACTGTTTTTT. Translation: CASSDRQGLINEKLFF.

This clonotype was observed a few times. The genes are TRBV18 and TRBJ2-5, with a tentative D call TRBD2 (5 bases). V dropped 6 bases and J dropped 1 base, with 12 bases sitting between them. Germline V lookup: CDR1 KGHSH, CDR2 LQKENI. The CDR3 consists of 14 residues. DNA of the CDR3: TGTGCCAGCTCCACCACGGGGTTCCAAGAGACCCAGTACTTC. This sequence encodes CASSTTGFQETQYF.

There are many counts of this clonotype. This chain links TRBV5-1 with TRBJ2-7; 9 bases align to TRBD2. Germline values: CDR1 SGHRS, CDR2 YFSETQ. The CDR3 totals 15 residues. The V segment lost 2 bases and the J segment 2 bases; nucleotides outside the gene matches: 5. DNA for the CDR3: TGCGCCAGCAGCTTAATAGCGGGAGACCCCTACGAGCAGTACTTC. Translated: CASSLIAGDPYEQYF.

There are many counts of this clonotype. CDR3 nucleotide sequence: TGTGCCAGCAGCCCACTTAGCGGGAGCTCCTACAATGAGCAGTTCTTC. Translated, it gives CASSPLSGSSYNEQFF. This sequence joins TRBV7-6 and TRBJ2-1; TRBD2 matches at 9 bases. There are 16 residues in the CDR3. The trim removed 5 bases at V and 0 bases at J, leaving 5 bases unmatched. CDR1 is SGHVS and CDR2 is FNYEAQ in the germline V gene.

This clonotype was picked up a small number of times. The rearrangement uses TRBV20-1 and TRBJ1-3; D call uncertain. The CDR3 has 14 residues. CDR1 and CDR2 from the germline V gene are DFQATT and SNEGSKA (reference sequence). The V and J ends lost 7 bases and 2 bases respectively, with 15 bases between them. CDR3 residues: CSVGKELPGNTIYF. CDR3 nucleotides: TGCAGTGTGGGGAAGGAGCTACCTGGAAACACCATATATTTT.

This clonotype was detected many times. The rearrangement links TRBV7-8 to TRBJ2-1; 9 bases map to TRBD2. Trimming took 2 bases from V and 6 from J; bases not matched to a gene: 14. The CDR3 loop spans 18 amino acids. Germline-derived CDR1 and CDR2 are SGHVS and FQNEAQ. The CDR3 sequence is CASSLSNYGTSLRNEQFF. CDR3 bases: TGTGCCAGCAGCTTAAGTAACTACGGGACTAGCCTGCGCAATGAGCAGTTCTTC.

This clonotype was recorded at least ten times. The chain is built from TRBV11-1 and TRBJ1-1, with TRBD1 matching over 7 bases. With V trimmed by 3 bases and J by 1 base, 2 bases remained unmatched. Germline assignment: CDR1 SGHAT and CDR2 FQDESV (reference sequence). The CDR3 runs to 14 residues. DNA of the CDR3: TGTGCCAGCAGCTTGTACAGGGGGAACACTGAAGCTTTCTTT. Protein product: CASSLYRGNTEAFF.